Listed below are T cell receptor beta chains from one sample, sequenced in a study of cytomegalovirus exposure and HLA in healthy donors. Sequencing was performed with immunoSEQ multiplex PCR; in TCRdb, only in-frame clones are kept and a portion is missing. Of about 120,000 clones in the sample, about four fifths are singletons; the top ten hold over 3%. Material for sequencing was PBMCs. Source of these receptors: a woman between 40 and 55 years old in good health and CMV-seropositive. Both conserved end residues are part of each CDR3. The order of the fields is V gene, CDR3 protein.

TRBV19 CASSISDPLRDEQFF
TRBV28 CASSLSPPSTSYGYTF
TRBV20-1 CSALSYEQYF
TRBV11-3 CASSLDLTGNTEAFF
TRBV19 CASTGTGTYEQYF
TRBV27 CASSSYESDTQYF
TRBV7-9 CASSLLTGWAEGYTF
TRBV4-2 CASSQAMDFIFLNEQFF
TRBV7-3 CASSPLAGGDEQYF
TRBV10-1 CASSESVGGNNEQFF
TRBV2 CASSEEGTGELFF
TRBV5-6 CASSPGRAYEQYF
TRBV5-1 CASSALGLADIYNEQFF
TRBV14 CASSQFTGTVYGYTF
TRBV4-3 CASSRTLAGVTDTQYF
TRBV5-8 CASSSLAGGDNEQFF
TRBV5-6 CASSPVPETRGNTEAFF
TRBV29-1 CSVASLREVNYGYTF
TRBV2 CASRVIEGQGRGYTF
TRBV29-1 CSVGESQGGYNEQFF
TRBV10-3 CAISESAGASVPQHF
TRBV9 CASSVGDSDTDTQYF
TRBV10-2 CASSVQAGEVEQYF
TRBV29-1 CSVLSGDSAPETQYF
TRBV15 CATSPRWTGANYGYTF
TRBV6-5 CASSYSRGALGGYTF
TRBV9 CASSPHFTGGLNTEAFF
TRBV7-9 CASSFNSRGHYGYTF
TRBV7-8 CASSLAERNSPLHF
TRBV5-6 CASSVGTTYEQYF
TRBV7-6 CASSPYLGLNTGELFF
TRBV5-6 CASSLGTTASGNTIYF
TRBV4-2 CASSQLLRSPRIGYTF
TRBV9 CASSVEGHPDYGYTF
TRBV28 CASSQEAGRAGRVETQYF
TRBV27 CASSLSQYQETQYF
TRBV7-8 CASSLPTTTVPRLNYGYTF
TRBV6-6 CASSGITGEGTEAFF
TRBV11-2 CASTALSGEQYF
TRBV9 CASSVDGLREETQYF
TRBV19 CASSEQSSGNTIYF
TRBV7-9 CSSSLAGPDFSYEQYF
TRBV7-6 CASSADRAAGYTF
TRBV7-9 CASSLSVEQFF
TRBV5-1 CASSLDGGYTF
TRBV21-1 CASSKGEAGGPSEEQYF
TRBV5-4 CASSGPRANYGYTF
TRBV5-1 CASSLASYRETQYF
TRBV6-5 CASRRQGNQPQHF
TRBV7-2 CASSPDRNYGYTF
TRBV7-9 CASSSNRGTNTGELFF
TRBV7-9 CSSGWAGGQTGELFF